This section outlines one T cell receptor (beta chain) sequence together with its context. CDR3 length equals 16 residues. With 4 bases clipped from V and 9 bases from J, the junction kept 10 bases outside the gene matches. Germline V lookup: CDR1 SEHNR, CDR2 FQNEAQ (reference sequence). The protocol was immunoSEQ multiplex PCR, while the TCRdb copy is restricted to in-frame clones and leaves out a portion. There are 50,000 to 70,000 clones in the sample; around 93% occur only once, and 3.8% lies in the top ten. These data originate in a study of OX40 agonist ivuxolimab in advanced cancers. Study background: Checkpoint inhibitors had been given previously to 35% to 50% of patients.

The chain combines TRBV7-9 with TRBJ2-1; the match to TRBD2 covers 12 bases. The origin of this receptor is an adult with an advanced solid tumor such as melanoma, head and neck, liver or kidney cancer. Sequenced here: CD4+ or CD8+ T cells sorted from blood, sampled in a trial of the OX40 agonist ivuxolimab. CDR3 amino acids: CASSSPTTSGRVEQFF. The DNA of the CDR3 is TGTGCCAGCAGCTCGCCGACGACTAGCGGGAGAGTTGAGCAGTTCTTC.